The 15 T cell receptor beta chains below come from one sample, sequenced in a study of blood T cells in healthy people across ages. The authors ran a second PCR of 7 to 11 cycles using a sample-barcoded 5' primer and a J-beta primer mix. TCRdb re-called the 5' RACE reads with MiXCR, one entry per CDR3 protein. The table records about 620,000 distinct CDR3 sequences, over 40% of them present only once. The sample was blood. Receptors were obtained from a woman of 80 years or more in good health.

The CDR3 here is CASSPRDSSNSPLHF. The CDR3 nucleotides read TGTGCCAGCAGCCCTCGGGACAGCAGTAATTCACCCCTCCACTTT. This chain joins TRBV6-4 and TRBJ1-6; TRBD1 aligns across 7 bases. The CDR3 loop spans 15 amino acids. Trimming cost V 6 bases and J 6 bases; bases outside gene matches: 8. Germline CDR1 and CDR2: MRHNA and SNTAGT.

CDR3 residues: CANSWGPTEYQPQHF. The CDR3 coding sequence is TGTGCCAACAGCTGGGGCCCGACAGAGTATCAGCCCCAGCATTTT. V is TRBV6-2 or TRBV6-3 and J is TRBJ1-5, with D possibly being TRBD1 (5 bases). This CDR3 is built from 15 residues. Germline values: CDR1 MNHEY, CDR2 SVGEGT. The ends were cut back, 10 bases at V and 5 bases at J, with 21 bases in the middle.

CDR3 amino acids: CASSLRTVLASGANVLTF. CDR3 DNA: TGTGCCAGCAGCTTGCGGACAGTCCTTGCCTCTGGGGCCAACGTCCTGACTTTC. This chain joins TRBV7-9 and TRBJ2-6, with a possible D match to TRBD1 (6 bases). The V end lost 3 bases, the J end lost 0 bases, and 15 bases lay between the germline ends. The CDR3 has 18 amino acids. Germline CDR1 reads SEHNR; CDR2 reads FQNEAQ (reference sequence). The full variable domain, in which reference TRBV7-9 and TRBJ2-6 provide the parts outside the CDR3, is DTGVSQNPRHKITKRGQNVTFRCDPISEHNRLYWYRQTLGQGPEFLTYFQNEAQLEKSRLLSDRFSAERPKGSFSTLEIQRTEQGDSAMYLCASSLRTVLASGANVLTFGAGSRLTVL.

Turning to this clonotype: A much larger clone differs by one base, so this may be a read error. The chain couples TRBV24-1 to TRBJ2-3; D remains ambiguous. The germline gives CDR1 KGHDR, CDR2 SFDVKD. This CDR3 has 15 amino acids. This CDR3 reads CATSDSETPTDAQYF. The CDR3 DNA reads TGTGCCACCAGTGATTCCGAGACCCCCACAGATGCGCAGTATTTT.

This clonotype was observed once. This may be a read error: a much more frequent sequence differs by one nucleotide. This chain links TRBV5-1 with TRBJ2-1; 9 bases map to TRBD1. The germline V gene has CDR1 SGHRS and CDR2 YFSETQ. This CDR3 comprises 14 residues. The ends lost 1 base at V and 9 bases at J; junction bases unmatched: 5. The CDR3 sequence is CASSLRTGVTEQFF. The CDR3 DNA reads TGCGCCAGCAGCTTGCGGACAGGGGTGACTGAGCAGTTCTTC.

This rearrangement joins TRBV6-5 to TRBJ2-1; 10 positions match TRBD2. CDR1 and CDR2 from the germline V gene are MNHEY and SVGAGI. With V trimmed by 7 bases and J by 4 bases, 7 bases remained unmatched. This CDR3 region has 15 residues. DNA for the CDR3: TGTGCCAGCACTTCCTTAGCGGGGGGATACAATGAGCAGTTCTTC. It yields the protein CASTSLAGGYNEQFF.

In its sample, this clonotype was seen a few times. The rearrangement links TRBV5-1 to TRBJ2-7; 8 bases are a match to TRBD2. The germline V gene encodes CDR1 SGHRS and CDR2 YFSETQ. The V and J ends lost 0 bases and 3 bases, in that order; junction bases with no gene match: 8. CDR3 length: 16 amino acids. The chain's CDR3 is CASSLESASGYYEQYF. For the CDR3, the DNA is TGCGCCAGCAGCTTGGAGAGTGCTAGCGGGTACTACGAGCAGTACTTC.

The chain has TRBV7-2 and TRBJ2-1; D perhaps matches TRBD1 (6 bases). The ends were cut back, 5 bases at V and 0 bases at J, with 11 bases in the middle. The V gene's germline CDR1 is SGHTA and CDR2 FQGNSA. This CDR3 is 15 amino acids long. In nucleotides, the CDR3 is TGTGCCAGCAGCCCAGACAGGAGCTCCTACAATGAGCAGTTCTTC. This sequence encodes CASSPDRSSYNEQFF.

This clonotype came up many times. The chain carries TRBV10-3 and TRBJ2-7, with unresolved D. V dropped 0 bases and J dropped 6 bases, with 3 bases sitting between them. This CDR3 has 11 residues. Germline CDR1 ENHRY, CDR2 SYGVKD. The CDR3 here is CAISESVEQYF. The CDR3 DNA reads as TGTGCCATCAGTGAGTCTGTCGAGCAGTACTTC.

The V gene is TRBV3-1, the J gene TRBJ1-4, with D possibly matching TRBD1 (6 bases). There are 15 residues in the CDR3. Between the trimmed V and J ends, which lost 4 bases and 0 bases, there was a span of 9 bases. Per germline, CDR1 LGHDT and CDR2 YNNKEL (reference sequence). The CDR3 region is CASSPEGATNEKLFF. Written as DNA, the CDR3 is TGTGCCAGCAGCCCAGAGGGGGCAACTAATGAAAAACTGTTTTTT. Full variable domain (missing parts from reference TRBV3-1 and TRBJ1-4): DTAVSQTPKYLVTQMGNDKSIKCEQNLGHDTMYWYKQDSKKFLKIMFSYNNKELIINETVPNRFSPKSPDKAHLNLHINSLELGDSAVYFCASSPEGATNEKLFFGSGTQLSVL.

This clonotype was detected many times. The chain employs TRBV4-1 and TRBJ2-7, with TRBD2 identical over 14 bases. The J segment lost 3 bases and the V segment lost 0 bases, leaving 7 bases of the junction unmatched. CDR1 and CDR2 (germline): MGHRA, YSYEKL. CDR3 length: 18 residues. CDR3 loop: CASSQDLGLAGGYYEQYF. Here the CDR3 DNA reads TGCGCCAGCAGCCAAGATCTAGGACTAGCGGGAGGATACTACGAGCAGTACTTC.

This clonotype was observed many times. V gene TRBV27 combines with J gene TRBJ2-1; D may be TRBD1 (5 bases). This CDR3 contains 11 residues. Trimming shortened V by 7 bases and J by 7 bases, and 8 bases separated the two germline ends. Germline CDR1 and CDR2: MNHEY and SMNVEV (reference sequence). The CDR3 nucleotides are TGTGCCAGCATGGGGCTAAATGAGCAGTTCTTC. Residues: CASMGLNEQFF.

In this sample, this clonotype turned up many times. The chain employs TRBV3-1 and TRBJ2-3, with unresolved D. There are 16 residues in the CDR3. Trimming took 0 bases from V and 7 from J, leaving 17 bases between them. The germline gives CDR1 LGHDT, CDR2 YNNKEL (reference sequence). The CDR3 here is CASSQDRSRGLYTQYF. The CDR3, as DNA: TGTGCCAGCAGCCAAGATAGAAGTAGAGGCTTGTATACGCAGTATTTT.

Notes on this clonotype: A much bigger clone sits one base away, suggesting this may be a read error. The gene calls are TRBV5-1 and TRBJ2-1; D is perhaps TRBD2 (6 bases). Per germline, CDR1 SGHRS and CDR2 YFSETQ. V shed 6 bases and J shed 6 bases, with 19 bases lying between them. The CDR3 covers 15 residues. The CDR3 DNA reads TGCGCCAGCAACTTCTGGACGGTGGGGGGCAATGAGCAGTTCTTC. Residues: CASNFWTVGGNEQFF. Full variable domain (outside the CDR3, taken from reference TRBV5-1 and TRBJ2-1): KAGVTQTPRYLIKTRGQQVTLSCSPISGHRSVSWYQQTPGQGLQFLFEYFSETQRNKGNFPGRFSGRQFSNSRSEMNVSTLELGDSALYLCASNFWTVGGNEQFFGPGTRLTVL.

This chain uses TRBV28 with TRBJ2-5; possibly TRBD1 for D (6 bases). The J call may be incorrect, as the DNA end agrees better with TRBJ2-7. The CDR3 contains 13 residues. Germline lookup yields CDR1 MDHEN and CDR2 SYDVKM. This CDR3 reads CASSLDRFYEQYF. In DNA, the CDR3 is TGTGCCAGCAGTTTAGACAGGTTCTACGAGCAGTACTTC.